This paragraph covers one TCR beta chain sequence. CDR1 and CDR2 (germline): SGHAT, FQDESV (reference sequence). With 5 bases removed from V and 4 bases from J, the gap between germline ends came to 17 bases. The CDR3 runs 15 residues. Using immunoSEQ multiplex PCR, the repertoire was profiled, and TCRdb retains in-frame clones only, with some absent. The sample lists roughly 87,000 clones; 90% to 95% were seen once. The source of the sample is a study of T cell changes during pregnancy in multiple sclerosis. The TCR originated in a female donor in good health, enrolled as a control in a pregnancy study. The input for sequencing was peripheral blood, taken in the third trimester of pregnancy. The chain joins TRBV11-1 to TRBJ1-1; tentative D call: TRBD1 (6 bases). The CDR3 nucleotides are TGTGCCAGCAGCGCGACTACAGGGTTAATCACTGAAGCTTTCTTT. Its protein product is CASSATTGLITEAFF.